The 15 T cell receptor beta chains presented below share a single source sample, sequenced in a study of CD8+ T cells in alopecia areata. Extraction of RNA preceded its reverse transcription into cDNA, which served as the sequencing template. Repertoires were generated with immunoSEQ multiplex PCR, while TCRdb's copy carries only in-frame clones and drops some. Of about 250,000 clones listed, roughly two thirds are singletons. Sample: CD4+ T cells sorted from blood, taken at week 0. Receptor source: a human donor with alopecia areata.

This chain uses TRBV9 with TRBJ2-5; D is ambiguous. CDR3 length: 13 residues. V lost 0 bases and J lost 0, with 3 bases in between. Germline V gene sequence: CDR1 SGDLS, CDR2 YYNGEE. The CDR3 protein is CASSVGHQETQYF. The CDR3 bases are TGTGCCAGCAGCGTAGGACACCAAGAGACCCAGTACTTC.

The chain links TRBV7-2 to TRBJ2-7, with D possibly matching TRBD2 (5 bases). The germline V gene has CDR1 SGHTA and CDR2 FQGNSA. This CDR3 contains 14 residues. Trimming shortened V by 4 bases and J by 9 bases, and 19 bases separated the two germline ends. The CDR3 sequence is CASSSSPGNNGQYF. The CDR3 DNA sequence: TGTGCCAGCAGCTCATCCCCGGGGAACAATGGGCAGTACTTC.

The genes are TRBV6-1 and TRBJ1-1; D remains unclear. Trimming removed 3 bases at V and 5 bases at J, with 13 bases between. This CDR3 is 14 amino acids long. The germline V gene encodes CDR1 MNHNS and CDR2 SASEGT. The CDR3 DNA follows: TGTGCCAGCAGTGATCGGGGTGGGCAGACTGAAGCTTTCTTT. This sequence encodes CASSDRGGQTEAFF.

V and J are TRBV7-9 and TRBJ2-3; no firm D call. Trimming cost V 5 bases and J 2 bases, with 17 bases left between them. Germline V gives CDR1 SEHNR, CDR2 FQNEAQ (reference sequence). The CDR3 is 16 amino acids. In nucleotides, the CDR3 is TGTGCCAGCAGCCCTAATAGGGTAGAGGCCACAGATACGCAGTATTTT. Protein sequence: CASSPNRVEATDTQYF. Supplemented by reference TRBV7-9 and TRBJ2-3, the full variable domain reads DTGVSQNPRHKITKRGQNVTFRCDPISEHNRLYWYRQTLGQGPEFLTYFQNEAQLEKSRLLSDRFSAERPKGSFSTLEIQRTEQGDSAMYLCASSPNRVEATDTQYFGPGTRLTVL.

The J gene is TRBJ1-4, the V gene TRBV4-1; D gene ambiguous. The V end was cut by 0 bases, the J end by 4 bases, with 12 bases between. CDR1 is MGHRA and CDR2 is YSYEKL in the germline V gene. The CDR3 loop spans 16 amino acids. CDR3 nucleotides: TGCGCCAGCAGCCAAGATTTCCAGAGCGTTAATGAAAAACTGTTTTTT. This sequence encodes CASSQDFQSVNEKLFF.

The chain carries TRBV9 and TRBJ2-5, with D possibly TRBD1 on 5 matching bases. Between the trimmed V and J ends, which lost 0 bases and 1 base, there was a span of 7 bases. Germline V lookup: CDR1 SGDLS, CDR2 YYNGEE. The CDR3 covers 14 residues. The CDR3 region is CASSVAGIQETQYF. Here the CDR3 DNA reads TGTGCCAGCAGCGTAGCAGGGATCCAAGAGACCCAGTACTTC.

CDR3 bases: TGTGCCAGCAGCTCCTCGTGGGTGGGGGCTCAGTGGCAGTTCTTC. Translation: CASSSSWVGAQWQFF. This chain links TRBV7-3 with TRBJ2-1; weak D call: TRBD1 (6 bases). CDR1 is SGHTA, CDR2 FQGTGA, per germline. This CDR3 is built from 15 residues. Trimming took 4 bases from V and 12 from J, leaving 22 bases between them.

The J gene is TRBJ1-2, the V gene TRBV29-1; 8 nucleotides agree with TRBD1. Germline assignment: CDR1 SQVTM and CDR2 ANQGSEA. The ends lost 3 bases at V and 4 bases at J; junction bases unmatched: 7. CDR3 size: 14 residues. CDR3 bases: TGCAGCGTTGACCAGGGGGCGAGGAGCTATGGCTACACCTTC. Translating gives CSVDQGARSYGYTF.

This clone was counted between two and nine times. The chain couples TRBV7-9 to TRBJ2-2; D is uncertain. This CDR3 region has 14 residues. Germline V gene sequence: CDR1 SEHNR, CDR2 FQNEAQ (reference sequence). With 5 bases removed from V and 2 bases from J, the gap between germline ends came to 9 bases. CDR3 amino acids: CASSMDRNTGELFF. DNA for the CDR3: TGTGCCAGCAGCATGGACCGAAACACCGGGGAGCTGTTTTTT.

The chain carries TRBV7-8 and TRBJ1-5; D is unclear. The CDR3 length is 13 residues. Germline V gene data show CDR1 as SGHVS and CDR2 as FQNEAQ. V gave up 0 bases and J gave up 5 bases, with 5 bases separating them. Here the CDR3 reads CASSLAEDQPQHF. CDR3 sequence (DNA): TGTGCCAGCAGCTTAGCCGAGGATCAGCCCCAGCATTTT.

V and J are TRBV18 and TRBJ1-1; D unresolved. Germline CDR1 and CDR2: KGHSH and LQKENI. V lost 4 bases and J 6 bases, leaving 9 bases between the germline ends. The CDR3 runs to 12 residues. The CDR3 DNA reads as TGTGCCAGCTCACGGCCTGGGTCTGAAGCTTTCTTT. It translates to CASSRPGSEAFF.

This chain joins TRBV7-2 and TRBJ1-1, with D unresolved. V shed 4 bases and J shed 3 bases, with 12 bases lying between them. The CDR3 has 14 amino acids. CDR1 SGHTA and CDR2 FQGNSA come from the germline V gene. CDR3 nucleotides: TGTGCCAGCAGCTCTTACGTTGGATACACTGAAGCTTTCTTT. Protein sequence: CASSSYVGYTEAFF.

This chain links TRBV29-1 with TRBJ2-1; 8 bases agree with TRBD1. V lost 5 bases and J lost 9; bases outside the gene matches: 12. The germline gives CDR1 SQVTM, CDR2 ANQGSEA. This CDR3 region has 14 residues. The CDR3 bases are TGCAGCGTTCCGGGACAGGCTTCCTTGGGTGAGCAGTTCTTC. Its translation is CSVPGQASLGEQFF.

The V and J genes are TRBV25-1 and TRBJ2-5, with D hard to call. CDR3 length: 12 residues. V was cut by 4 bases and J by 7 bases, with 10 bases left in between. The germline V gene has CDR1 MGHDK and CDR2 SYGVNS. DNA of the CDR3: TGTGCCAGCAGTGGCCCAGAGTTGACCCAGTACTTC. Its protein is CASSGPELTQYF.

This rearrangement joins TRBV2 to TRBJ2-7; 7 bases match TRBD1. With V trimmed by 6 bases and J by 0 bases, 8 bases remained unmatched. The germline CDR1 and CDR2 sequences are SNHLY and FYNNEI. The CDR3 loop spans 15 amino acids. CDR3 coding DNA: TGTGCCAGCAGGGGGACAGCATCTACCTCCTACGAGCAGTACTTC. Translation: CASRGTASTSYEQYF.